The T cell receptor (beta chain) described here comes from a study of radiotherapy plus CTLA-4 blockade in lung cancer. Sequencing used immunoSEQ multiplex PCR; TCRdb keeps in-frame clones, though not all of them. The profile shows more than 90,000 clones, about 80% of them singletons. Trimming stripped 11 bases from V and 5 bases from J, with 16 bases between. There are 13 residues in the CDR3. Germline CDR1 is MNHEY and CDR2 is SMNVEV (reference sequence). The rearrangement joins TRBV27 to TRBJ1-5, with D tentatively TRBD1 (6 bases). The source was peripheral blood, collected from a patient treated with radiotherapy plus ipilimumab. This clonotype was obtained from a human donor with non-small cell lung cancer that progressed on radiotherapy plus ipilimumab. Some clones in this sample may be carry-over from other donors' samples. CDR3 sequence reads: CAGGRVWDQPQHF. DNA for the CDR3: TGTGCCGGGGGGCGGGTATGGGATCAGCCCCAGCATTTT.